This entry concerns a single T cell receptor beta chain. Its specificity is not known. Clones were read by immunoSEQ multiplex PCR, and TCRdb kept only the in-frame ones, dropping some. Altogether over a million clones are present, approximately 80% being singletons, with the ten largest covering under 0.65%. The sample comes from a study of shared clonotypes between healthy human individuals. Per the germline V gene, CDR1 is MGHRA and CDR2 is YSYEKL. Trimming stripped 2 bases from V and 4 bases from J, with 6 bases between. The CDR3 loop spans 13 amino acids. Points from the study as a whole: Memory subsets had estimated richness that was generally smaller than that of naive subsets. Shared clonotypes across all four donors exceeded non-shared ones in generation probability.

This clonotype was sampled from a man aged 18 to 30 in good health. Some clones in this sample may be carry-over from other donors' samples. Sequenced input: memory CD4+ T cells from PBMCs. Subset defined: CD45RA-negative fraction. V usage is TRBV4-1 and J usage is TRBJ2-4; D is uncertain. Here the CDR3 reads CASSQPGKNIQYF. CDR3 DNA sequence: TGCGCCAGCAGCCAACCCGGGAAAAACATTCAGTACTTC.